This T cell receptor beta chain was sequenced during a study of blood T cell repertoires in COVID-19. Study overall: Acute-phase and convalescent COVID-19 samples originated in the United States, Italy and Spain.

Original data processing: Estimates of nucleated cell counts were drawn from the amplification of reference gene primers. Some clones are missing from TCRdb's copy, which holds only in-frame ones; the method was immunoSEQ multiplex PCR. That table gives V, J and clone size, and the DNA gave D and trimming. The sample holds about 180,000 clones, about 90% seen once. This study enrolled people aged roughly 18 to 89 from about two dozen US geographic areas. Which cohort a participant joined came from the clinical history participants gave. This clone turned up a few times. Trimming stripped 0 bases from V and 0 bases from J, with 6 bases between. The CDR3 spans 15 residues. Germline V gives CDR1 MGHRA, CDR2 YSYEKL.

The source is a woman under 30 who had recovered from COVID-19. The sequenced sample consisted of PBMCs or T cells enriched from blood (not recorded which). V and J are TRBV4-1 and TRBJ2-1; no reliable D call. In DNA, the CDR3 is TGCGCCAGCAGCCAAGATTATCGCTCCTACAATGAGCAGTTCTTC. This gives the protein CASSQDYRSYNEQFF.